Listed below are T cell receptor beta chains from one sample, sequenced in a study of shared clonotypes between healthy human individuals. TCRdb keeps only in-frame clones here, not all; method: immunoSEQ multiplex PCR. The sample comprises millions of clones, 85% to 95% of which are singletons, and around 1.7% rests with the top ten. The sequenced sample was naive CD8+ T cells from PBMCs. The receptors stem from a man aged 18 to 30 in good health. Some clones in this sample may be carry-over from other donors' samples. Each CDR3 is given without its conserved first and last residue. D genes are given only for firm matches.

d_call,j_call,v_call,cdr3_aa
NA,TRBJ2-7,TRBV5-6,ASSSLRDGGYEQY
NA,TRBJ2-6,TRBV6-7,ASSSGRSPGANVLT
NA,TRBJ2-1,TRBV21-1,ASSKGQKHNEQF
TRBD1,TRBJ2-5,TRBV7-9,ASSPRGQGGPPGETQY
TRBD1,TRBJ2-7,TRBV19,ASSNPSGGEQY
TRBD1,TRBJ2-2,TRBV15,ATSSYRGDTGELF
NA,TRBJ1-2,TRBV5-1,ASSFNQGAANGYT
NA,TRBJ1-1,TRBV2,ASSERGRGAEAF
NA,TRBJ2-1,TRBV18,ASSPELAVGYNEQF
TRBD2,TRBJ2-7,TRBV19,ASSITSGSPYEQY
TRBD1,TRBJ2-2,TRBV9,ASSVQTDRGWTGELF
TRBD2,TRBJ2-2,TRBV11-2,ASSPDFSSGATGELF
NA,NA,TRBV30,AWRTGSSYEQY
TRBD2,TRBJ2-7,TRBV27,ASSLQSSGPYEQY
TRBD1,TRBJ1-1,TRBV7-9,ASSPLWGQGMALAEAF
TRBD2,TRBJ2-1,TRBV18,ASSPPRLAGVYPNEQF
NA,TRBJ1-2,TRBV27,ASSSQTGRYGYT
TRBD1,TRBJ2-1,TRBV28,ASRDRGVNEQF
TRBD2,TRBJ2-1,TRBV9,ASSVAQGLAKYNEQF
NA,TRBJ1-1,TRBV6-1,ASSERIGLINEAF
NA,TRBJ1-1,TRBV21-1,ASSSQGWGPNTEAF
TRBD1,TRBJ2-5,TRBV19,ASSIGTAKRQETQY
NA,TRBJ2-3,TRBV29-1,SVGSLGVSTDTQY